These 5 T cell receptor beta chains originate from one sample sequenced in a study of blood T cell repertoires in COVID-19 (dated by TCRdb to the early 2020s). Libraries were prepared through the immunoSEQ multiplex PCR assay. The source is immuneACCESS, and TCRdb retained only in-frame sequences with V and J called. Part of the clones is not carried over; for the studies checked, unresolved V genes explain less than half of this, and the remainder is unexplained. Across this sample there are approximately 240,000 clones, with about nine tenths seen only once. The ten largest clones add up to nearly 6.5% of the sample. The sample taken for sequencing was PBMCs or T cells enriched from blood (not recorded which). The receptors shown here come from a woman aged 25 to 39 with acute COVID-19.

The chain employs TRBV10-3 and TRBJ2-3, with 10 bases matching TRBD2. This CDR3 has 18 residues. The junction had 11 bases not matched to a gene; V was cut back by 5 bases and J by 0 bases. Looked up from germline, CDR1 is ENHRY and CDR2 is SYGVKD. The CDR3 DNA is TGTGCCATCAGTCCAACTAGCGGGGTGAGCTCTAGCACAGATACGCAGTATTTT. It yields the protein CAISPTSGVSSSTDTQYF.

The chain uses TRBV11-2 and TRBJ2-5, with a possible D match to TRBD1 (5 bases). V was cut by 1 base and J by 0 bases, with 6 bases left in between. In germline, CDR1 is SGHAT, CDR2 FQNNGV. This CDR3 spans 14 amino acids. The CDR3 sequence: CASSLAGYQETQYF. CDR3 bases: TGTGCCAGCAGCTTAGCAGGGTACCAAGAGACCCAGTACTTC.

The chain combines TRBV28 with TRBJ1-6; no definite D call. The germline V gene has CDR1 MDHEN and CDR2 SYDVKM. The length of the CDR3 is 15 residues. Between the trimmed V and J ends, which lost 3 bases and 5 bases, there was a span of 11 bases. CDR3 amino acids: CASSLVTNNNSPLHF. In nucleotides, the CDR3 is TGTGCCAGCAGTTTGGTGACAAATAATAATTCACCCCTCCACTTT.

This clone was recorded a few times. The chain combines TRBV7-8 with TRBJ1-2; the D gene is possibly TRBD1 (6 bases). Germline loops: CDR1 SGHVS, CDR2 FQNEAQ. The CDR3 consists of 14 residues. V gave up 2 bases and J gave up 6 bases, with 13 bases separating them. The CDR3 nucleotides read TGTGCCAGCAGCTTACTGGCAGGGGAAGATGGCTACACCTTC. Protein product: CASSLLAGEDGYTF.

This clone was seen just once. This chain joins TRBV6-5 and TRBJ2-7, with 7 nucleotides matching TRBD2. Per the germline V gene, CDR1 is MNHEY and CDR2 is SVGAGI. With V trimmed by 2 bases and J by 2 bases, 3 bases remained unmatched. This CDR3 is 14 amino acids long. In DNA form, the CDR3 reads TGTGCCAGCAGTTACGGGGAGGGGCCCTACGAGCAGTACTTC. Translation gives CASSYGEGPYEQYF.